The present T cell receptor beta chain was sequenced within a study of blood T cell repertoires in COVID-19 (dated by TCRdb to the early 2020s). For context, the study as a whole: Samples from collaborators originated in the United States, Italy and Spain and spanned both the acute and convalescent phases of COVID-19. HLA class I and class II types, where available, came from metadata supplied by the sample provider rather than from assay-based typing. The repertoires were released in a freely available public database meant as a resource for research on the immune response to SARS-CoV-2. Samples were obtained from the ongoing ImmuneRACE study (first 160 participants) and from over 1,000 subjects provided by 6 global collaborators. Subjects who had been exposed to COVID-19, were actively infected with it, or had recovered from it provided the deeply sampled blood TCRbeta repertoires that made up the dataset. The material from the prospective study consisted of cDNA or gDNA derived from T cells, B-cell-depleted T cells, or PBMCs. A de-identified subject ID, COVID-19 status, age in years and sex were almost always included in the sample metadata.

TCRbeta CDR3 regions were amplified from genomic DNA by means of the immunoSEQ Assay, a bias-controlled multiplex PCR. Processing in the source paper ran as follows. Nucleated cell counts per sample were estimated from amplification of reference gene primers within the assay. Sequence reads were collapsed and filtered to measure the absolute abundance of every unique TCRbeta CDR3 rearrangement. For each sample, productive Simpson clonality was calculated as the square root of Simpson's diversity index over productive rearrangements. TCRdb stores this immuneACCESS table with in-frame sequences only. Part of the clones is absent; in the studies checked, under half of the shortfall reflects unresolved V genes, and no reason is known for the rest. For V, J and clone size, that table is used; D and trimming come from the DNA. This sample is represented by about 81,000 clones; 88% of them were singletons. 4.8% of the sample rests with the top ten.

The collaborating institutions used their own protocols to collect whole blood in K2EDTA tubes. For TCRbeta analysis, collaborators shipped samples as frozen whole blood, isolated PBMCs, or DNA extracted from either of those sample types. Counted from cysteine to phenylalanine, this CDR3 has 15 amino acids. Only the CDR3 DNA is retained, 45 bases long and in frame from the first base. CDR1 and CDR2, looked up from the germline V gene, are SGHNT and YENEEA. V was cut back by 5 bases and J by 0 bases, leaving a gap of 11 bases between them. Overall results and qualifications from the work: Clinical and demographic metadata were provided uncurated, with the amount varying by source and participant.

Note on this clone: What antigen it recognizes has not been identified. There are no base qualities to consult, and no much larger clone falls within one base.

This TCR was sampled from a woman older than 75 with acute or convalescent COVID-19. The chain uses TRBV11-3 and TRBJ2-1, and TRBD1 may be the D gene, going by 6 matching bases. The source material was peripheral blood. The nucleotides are TGTGCCAGCAGCGGGGGCAGGGGCTCCTACAATGAGCAGTTCTTC. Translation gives CASSGGRGSYNEQFF.